These 15 T cell receptor beta chains came from one sample sequenced in a study of patients and donors after allogeneic stem cell transplantation. TCRdb ran MiXCR on the RT-PCR reads and lists one entry per CDR3 protein. This repertoire shows about a million distinct CDR3 sequences, more than 15% found once; its top ten account for 5% to 6.5%. The specimen was blood, either unsorted or a sorted T cell fraction (not recorded which). The receptors here all came from a human donor who was either an allogeneic HSCT recipient or a stem cell or donor lymphocyte infusion donor (not recorded which). It is not recorded whose cells these are; they may come from a transplant donor.

This clonotype has just a few counts. For the CDR3, the DNA is TGTGCCAGCAGTTTACGACTAGCGGGGTCCAATGAGCAGTTCTTC. Protein product: CASSLRLAGSNEQFF. The chain recombines TRBV12-3 or TRBV12-4 with TRBJ2-1; 11 bases are a match to TRBD2. V was clipped by 2 bases and J by 6 bases; unmatched bases: 3. CDR3 length: 15 residues.

This clonotype was found a few times. This chain uses TRBV4-2 with TRBJ2-7, with TRBD2 as a possible D gene (5 bases). The CDR3 has 16 amino acids. CDR1 LGHNA and CDR2 YNFKEQ come from the germline V gene. V lost 0 bases to trimming and J lost 2 bases, with 14 bases between them. In nucleotides, the CDR3 is TGTGCCAGCAGCCAAGATTTGAGACGGGGAACCTACGAGCAGTACTTC. Its protein product is CASSQDLRRGTYEQYF.

This clonotype came up many times. CDR3 protein: CASSPPGGGTEAFF. The CDR3 nucleotides read TGCGCCAGCAGCCCCCCCGGAGGGGGCACTGAAGCTTTCTTT. V gene TRBV5-1 combines with J gene TRBJ1-1, with a tentative D call TRBD1 (6 bases). The CDR3 spans 14 residues. Germline CDR1 SGHRS, CDR2 YFSETQ. V was cut by 4 bases and J by 4 bases, with 14 bases left in between.

For the CDR3, the DNA is TGTGCCAGCAGTTTTAAGACAGTTGGTGGAAACACCATATATTTT. It yields the protein CASSFKTVGGNTIYF. The V call is TRBV28, the J call TRBJ1-3; maybe TRBD1 (5 bases). Germline V lookup: CDR1 MDHEN, CDR2 SYDVKM. CDR3 length: 15 amino acids. Trimming removed 3 bases at V and 3 bases at J, with 12 bases between. Full variable domain (remainder filled in from reference TRBV28 and TRBJ1-3): DVKVTQSSRYLVKRTGEKVFLECVQDMDHENMFWYRQDPGLGLRLIYFSYDVKMKEKGDIPEGYSVSREKKERFSLILESASTNQTSMYLCASSFKTVGGNTIYFGEGSWLTVV.

This clonotype came up a few times. The chain joins TRBV5-1 to TRBJ2-3, with TRBD2 as a possible D gene (5 bases). V was clipped by 7 bases and J by 6 bases, with 21 bases between them. Germline-derived CDR1 and CDR2 are SGHRS and YFSETQ. There are 15 residues in the CDR3. In DNA form, the CDR3 reads TGCGCCAGCGAAAGACTAAAAATGCTCTACGATACGCAGTATTTT. Translation gives CASERLKMLYDTQYF.

In its sample, this clonotype was seen a few times. This rearrangement joins TRBV5-8 to TRBJ2-1; D is ambiguous. Germline assignment: CDR1 SGHTS and CDR2 YDEGEE. CDR3 size: 16 residues. Trimming cost V 0 bases and J 3 bases, with 13 bases left between them. The CDR3 DNA follows: TGTGCCAGCAGCTTGGGTGGGCAATCCGACTACAATGAGCAGTTCTTC. Translating it yields CASSLGGQSDYNEQFF.

The J gene is TRBJ1-6, the V gene TRBV12-3 or TRBV12-4; D is unclear. CDR3 length: 11 residues. V was cut by 5 bases and J by 8 bases, with 4 bases left in between. This CDR3 reads CASSKDSPLHF. The DNA for the CDR3 is TGTGCCAGCAGTAAAGATTCACCCCTCCACTTT.

The chain links TRBV20-1 to TRBJ1-1; 11 bases line up with TRBD1. Per the germline V gene, CDR1 is DFQATT and CDR2 is SNEGSKA (reference sequence). The CDR3 length is 14 residues. CDR3 sequence reads: CTSGTGTGGTEAFF. The CDR3 DNA sequence: TGCACCAGCGGAACGGGGACAGGGGGCACTGAAGCTTTCTTT.

The chain joins TRBV18 to TRBJ1-5, with 8 positions matching TRBD1. V lost 4 bases to trimming and J lost 1 base; unmatched junction nucleotides: 6. The CDR3 sequence is 16 residues long. CDR1 is KGHSH and CDR2 is LQKENI in the germline V gene. CDR3 region: CASSHAGQGSNQPQHF. CDR3 nucleotide sequence: TGTGCCAGCTCACACGCAGGACAGGGCAGCAATCAGCCCCAGCATTTT.

This clonotype was counted only a few times. The V gene is TRBV11-2, the J gene TRBJ2-1; 15 bases map to TRBD2. The trim removed 2 bases at V and 5 bases at J, leaving 10 bases unmatched. The CDR3 runs 19 residues. From germline, CDR1 is SGHAT and CDR2 FQNNGV. CDR3 DNA sequence: TGTGCCAGCAGCTTATTCTTCTTGGGACTAGCGGGGGGCCACAATGAGCAGTTCTTC. Its protein is CASSLFFLGLAGGHNEQFF.

The rearrangement uses TRBV24-1 and TRBJ2-1, with D unclear. This CDR3 has 14 amino acids. Trimming took 2 bases from V and 5 from J, leaving 9 bases between them. Germline values: CDR1 KGHDR, CDR2 SFDVKD. The CDR3 here is CATSDWKGNNEQFF. The CDR3 DNA sequence: TGTGCCACCAGTGATTGGAAAGGGAACAATGAGCAGTTCTTC.

V and J are TRBV30 and TRBJ1-2, with TRBD1 matching 10 bases. Germline lookup yields CDR1 GTSNPN and CDR2 SVGIG (reference sequence). After removal of 0 bases from V and 12 bases from J, the junction contained 7 bases not matched to a gene. The CDR3 has 13 amino acids. CDR3 sequence reads: CAWSVGQGLSDTF. For the CDR3, the DNA is TGTGCCTGGAGTGTGGGACAGGGGTTGAGCGACACCTTC.

The V gene is TRBV4-1, the J gene TRBJ2-7; TRBD2 aligns across 11 bases. The germline gives CDR1 MGHRA, CDR2 YSYEKL. The CDR3 totals 17 residues. Trimming removed 0 bases from V and 2 bases from J; junction bases left unmatched: 6. Here the CDR3 DNA reads TGCGCCAGCAGCCAAGAGGCACTAGCGGGAGACCCCTACGAGCAGTACTTC. Its translation is CASSQEALAGDPYEQYF.

This clonotype occurred many times. This sequence joins TRBV20-1 and TRBJ2-7; D is undetermined. The CDR3 sequence is 12 residues long. V was clipped by 3 bases and J by 3 bases, with 9 bases between them. In germline, CDR1 is DFQATT, CDR2 SNEGSKA (reference sequence). In nucleotides, the CDR3 is TGCAGTGCTAGGGGTGGCGTCTACGAGCAGTACTTC. Encoded protein: CSARGGVYEQYF.

The chain joins TRBV2 to TRBJ2-5; a possible D gene is TRBD2 (6 bases). The CDR3 sequence is 15 residues long. CDR1 is SNHLY, CDR2 FYNNEI, per germline. V was shortened by 3 bases and J by 4 bases, with 15 bases between the two germline ends. In DNA, the CDR3 is TGTGCCAGCAGTGATGCACTAGCTACCGGAGAGACCCAGTACTTC. Its translation: CASSDALATGETQYF.